Sequencing of this TCR beta chain was carried out in a study of T cells after posttransplantation cyclophosphamide. Findings of the study overall: After PTCy, TRB diversity resembled that of CNI/methotrexate controls. Later post-transplant blood repertoires were often dominated by donor CD8+ memory clones.

About this clone: Its target is unknown.

This CDR3 has 14 amino acids. V lost 6 bases and J lost 7; bases outside the gene matches: 4. Per the germline V gene, CDR1 is SEHNR and CDR2 is FQNEAQ (reference sequence). The table came from immunoSEQ multiplex PCR; TCRdb's copy has only in-frame clones and leaves some out. The table shows more than 50,000 clones, with roughly 86% occurring only once. The genes are TRBV7-9 and TRBJ2-1; 12 bases are a match to TRBD2. The sample taken for sequencing was PBMCs. The receptor comes from a man aged 30 to 39 with a blood cancer, CMV-positive, and with a related stem cell donor. As DNA, the CDR3 is TGTGCCAGCAGACTAGCGGGAGGTCTGAATGAGCAGTTCTTC. Translation gives CASRLAGGLNEQFF.